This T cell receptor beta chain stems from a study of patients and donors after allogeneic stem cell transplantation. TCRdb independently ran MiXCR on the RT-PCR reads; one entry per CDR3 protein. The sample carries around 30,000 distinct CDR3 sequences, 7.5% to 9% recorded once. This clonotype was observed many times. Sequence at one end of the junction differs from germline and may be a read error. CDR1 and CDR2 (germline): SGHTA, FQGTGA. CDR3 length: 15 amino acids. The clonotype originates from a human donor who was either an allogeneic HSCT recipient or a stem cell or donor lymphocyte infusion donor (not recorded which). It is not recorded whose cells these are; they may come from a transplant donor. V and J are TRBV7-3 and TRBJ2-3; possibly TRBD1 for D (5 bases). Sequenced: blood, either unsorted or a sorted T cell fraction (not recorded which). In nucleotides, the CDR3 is TGTGCCAGCTCTCCAGGGCCTGTAAGCACATATACGCAGTATTTT. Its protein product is CASSPGPVSTYTQYF.